These 32 T cell receptor beta chains came from one sample sequenced in a study of cytomegalovirus exposure and HLA in healthy donors. Primers for the PCR totalled 60 Vbeta and 13 Jbeta. Some clones are missing from TCRdb's copy, which holds only in-frame ones; the method was immunoSEQ multiplex PCR. The table includes 100,000 to 150,000 clones, just over 70% detected once. The specimen was PBMCs. These receptors were obtained from an older woman in good health and CMV-seropositive.

This clone was detected only a few times. The chain combines TRBV28 with TRBJ1-5, with D possibly TRBD1 on 5 matching bases. V was pared by 3 bases and J by 3 bases, with 12 bases between. CDR3 length equals 15 residues. The germline V gene encodes CDR1 MDHEN and CDR2 SYDVKM. This chain's CDR3 is CASSLIGGYNQPQHF. For the CDR3, the DNA is TGTGCCAGCAGTTTGATCGGGGGTTACAATCAGCCCCAGCATTTT.

The chain recombines TRBV4-1 with TRBJ2-1, with D possibly TRBD2 on 6 matching bases. The germline V gene has CDR1 MGHRA and CDR2 YSYEKL. The CDR3 is made up of 16 amino acids. Deletions cut 0 bases from V and 10 bases from J, with 19 bases between. As DNA, the CDR3 is TGCGCCAGCAGCCAAGATCCGTCAGGGTCGGGGGAGGAGCAGTTCTTC. As protein: CASSQDPSGSGEEQFF.

V usage is TRBV2 and J usage is TRBJ1-5; possibly TRBD1 for D (6 bases). This CDR3 spans 15 amino acids. Germline CDR1 SNHLY, CDR2 FYNNEI. Trimming pared 1 base from V and 7 bases from J, leaving 14 bases between. The CDR3 sequence is CASSEVVQGGQPQHF. For the CDR3, the DNA is TGTGCCAGCAGTGAAGTAGTACAGGGTGGGCAGCCCCAGCATTTT.

The chain uses TRBV5-1 and TRBJ1-2; no clear D gene. CDR1 is SGHRS and CDR2 is YFSETQ in the germline V gene. V lost 6 bases, J lost 3 bases, and 18 bases lay in between. The CDR3 has 15 residues. The CDR3 DNA follows: TGCGCCAGCACCGTATCCGGGATTGAGGACTATGGCTACACCTTC. This gives the protein CASTVSGIEDYGYTF.

J is TRBJ2-5 and V is TRBV4-2; 8 positions match TRBD2. V dropped 3 bases and J dropped 5; count of bases not matched to a gene: 8. This CDR3 spans 15 amino acids. Germline-derived CDR1 and CDR2 are LGHNA and YNFKEQ. The CDR3 sequence: CASSHGRGAGETQYF. For the CDR3, the DNA is TGTGCCAGCAGCCATGGGCGGGGGGCGGGGGAGACCCAGTACTTC.

On this clone itself: Other DNA sequences in the sample encode the same CDR3. The J gene is TRBJ2-5, the V gene TRBV4-1; D is perhaps TRBD2 (5 bases). Trimming cost V 1 base and J 5 bases, with 8 bases left between them. The CDR3 loop spans 13 amino acids. The germline V gene has CDR1 MGHRA and CDR2 YSYEKL. The CDR3, as DNA: TGCGCCAGCAGCCAAGCTCGAGGGGAGACCCAGTACTTC. This encodes CASSQARGETQYF.

The chain is built from TRBV7-9 and TRBJ1-2; possible D gene TRBD1, 6 bases. Germline V gene sequence: CDR1 SEHNR, CDR2 FQNEAQ (reference sequence). The CDR3 contains 13 residues. Trimming cost V 0 bases and J 5 bases, with 7 bases left between them. In DNA, the CDR3 is TGTGCCAGCAGCTTAGCACAGGGATATGGCTACACCTTC. This gives the protein CASSLAQGYGYTF. The variable domain in full, with the rest retrieved from reference TRBV7-9 and TRBJ1-2, is DTGVSQNPRHKITKRGQNVTFRCDPISEHNRLYWYRQTLGQGPEFLTYFQNEAQLEKSRLLSDRFSAERPKGSFSTLEIQRTEQGDSAMYLCASSLAQGYGYTFGSGTRLTVV.

The V call is TRBV7-6, the J call TRBJ1-4; 8 bases agree with TRBD1. CDR3 length equals 15 residues. Germline lookup yields CDR1 SGHVS and CDR2 FNYEAQ. Unmatched junction bases numbered 9, after V lost 4 bases and J lost 8 bases. The CDR3 sequence: CASSSPGTGDEKLFF. In DNA form, the CDR3 reads TGTGCCAGCAGCTCCCCCGGGACAGGCGACGAAAAACTGTTTTTT.

In the case of this clone: The sample contains more than one DNA sequence encoding this CDR3. This chain uses TRBV6-5 with TRBJ1-4; D is undetermined. The CDR3 runs 14 residues. Trimming left V 2 bases short and J 1 base short, with 5 bases between. Germline V gives CDR1 MNHEY, CDR2 SVGAGI. In nucleotides, the CDR3 is TGTGCCAGCAGTTACGGAGGAACTAATGAAAAACTGTTTTTT. Translating it yields CASSYGGTNEKLFF.

This clone appeared once. The chain is built from TRBV6-6 and TRBJ1-2; 12 bases align to TRBD1. The trim removed 5 bases at V and 11 bases at J, leaving 6 bases unmatched. The CDR3 consists of 13 residues. CDR1 and CDR2 from the germline V gene are MNHNY and SVGAGI (reference sequence). The CDR3 DNA reads as TGTGCCAGCAGTACCGGGACAGGGGGCAGTTACACCTTC. This gives the protein CASSTGTGGSYTF.

In this sample, this clone turned up a few times. This chain connects TRBV2 to TRBJ1-2, with 10 bases fitting TRBD1. This CDR3 comprises 14 residues. Germline-derived CDR1 and CDR2 are SNHLY and FYNNEI. V dropped 6 bases and J dropped 7; count of bases not matched to a gene: 8. The CDR3 sequence is CASRETGGFGGYTF. For the CDR3, the DNA is TGTGCCAGCAGGGAGACAGGGGGCTTCGGTGGCTACACCTTC.

The chain recombines TRBV18 with TRBJ2-1; 11 positions agree with TRBD2. The V segment lost 3 bases and the J segment 2 bases; nucleotides outside the gene matches: 3. Germline V gene data show CDR1 as KGHSH and CDR2 as LQKENI. The CDR3 contains 16 residues. The CDR3 DNA reads TGTGCCAGCTCACCCACGACTAGCGGGGCCTACAATGAGCAGTTCTTC. As protein: CASSPTTSGAYNEQFF.

This chain connects TRBV5-4 to TRBJ1-6, with D perhaps matching TRBD1 (6 bases). The V and J ends lost 5 bases and 7 bases respectively, with 13 bases between them. CDR3 size: 14 residues. Germline assignment: CDR1 SGHNT and CDR2 YYREEE (reference sequence). CDR3 sequence reads: CASRRDTTNSPLHF. The CDR3 DNA reads as TGTGCCAGCAGAAGGGACACTACCAATTCACCCCTCCACTTT.

The rearrangement joins TRBV4-2 to TRBJ1-2; no firm D call. This CDR3 is built from 14 residues. Deletions cut 4 bases from V and 6 bases from J, with 15 bases between. Germline CDR1 reads LGHNA; CDR2 reads YNFKEQ. This chain's CDR3 is CASSPVRLGDGYTF. The CDR3 DNA follows: TGTGCCAGCAGCCCGGTAAGATTAGGAGATGGCTACACCTTC.

The V call is TRBV29-1, the J call TRBJ2-7, with D possibly matching TRBD1 (6 bases). This CDR3 is 11 amino acids long. Germline CDR1 reads SQVTM; CDR2 reads ANQGSEA. V lost 6 bases and J lost 6, with 12 bases in between. CDR3 loop: CSVGQLGEQYF. The DNA of the CDR3 is TGCAGCGTCGGACAGTTGGGCGAGCAGTACTTC.

The chain recombines TRBV11-3 with TRBJ2-2; D call uncertain. V lost 2 bases and J lost 2, with 9 bases in between. CDR1 is SGHNT, CDR2 YENEEA, per germline. The CDR3 has 15 residues. The CDR3, as DNA: TGTGCCAGCAGCTTATTGGCAGTTAACACCGGGGAGCTGTTTTTT. This codes for CASSLLAVNTGELFF.

The chain uses TRBV5-1 and TRBJ2-7; D perhaps matches TRBD2 (7 bases). This CDR3 region has 15 residues. V dropped 0 bases and J dropped 5 bases, with 15 bases sitting between them. Germline V gene lookup returns CDR1 SGHRS and CDR2 YFSETQ. The CDR3 region is CASSLGGGPSDEQYF. CDR3 in DNA: TGCGCCAGCAGCTTGGGGGGGGGCCCATCGGACGAGCAGTACTTC. The full variable domain, with the rest looked up from reference TRBV5-1 and TRBJ2-7, is KAGVTQTPRYLIKTRGQQVTLSCSPISGHRSVSWYQQTPGQGLQFLFEYFSETQRNKGNFPGRFSGRQFSNSRSEMNVSTLELGDSALYLCASSLGGGPSDEQYFGPGTRLTVT.

The chain recombines TRBV28 with TRBJ1-2, with 9 bases lining up with TRBD1. Trimming cost V 1 base and J 4 bases; bases outside gene matches: 7. CDR3 size: 16 residues. The germline V gene has CDR1 MDHEN and CDR2 SYDVKM. The CDR3 DNA reads TGTGCCAGCAGTTTATTGGGGGGACAGGGAGGCTATGGCTACACCTTC. It is translated as CASSLLGGQGGYGYTF.

The chain employs TRBV18 and TRBJ1-5; unclear D gene. V lost 3 bases and J 0 bases, leaving 12 bases between the germline ends. The CDR3 contains 16 residues. Germline CDR1 is KGHSH and CDR2 is LQKENI. This chain's CDR3 is CASSPLQLNSNQPQHF. The CDR3 nucleotides are TGTGCCAGCTCACCCCTTCAGTTGAATAGCAATCAGCCCCAGCATTTT.

As to this clone: The junction does not match germline at one end; this may be a read error. The rearrangement links TRBV20-1 to TRBJ1-2; tentative D call: TRBD1 (6 bases). This CDR3 comprises 11 residues. CDR1 DFQATT and CDR2 SNEGSKA come from the germline V gene (reference sequence). The CDR3 bases are TGCAGTGCGCGGCGCGGGGGCGGGGTAGTCTTC. Its translation is CSARRGGGVVF.

This clone was recorded only once. The chain has TRBV9 and TRBJ2-7; 10 nucleotides line up with TRBD1. The V and J ends lost 4 bases and 4 bases, in that order; junction bases with no gene match: 14. Germline CDR1 SGDLS, CDR2 YYNGEE. This CDR3 spans 17 amino acids. CDR3 sequence: CASSPQTGTGVVYEQYF. In DNA form, the CDR3 reads TGTGCCAGCAGCCCCCAAACCGGGACAGGGGTGGTATACGAGCAGTACTTC.

J is TRBJ1-1 and V is TRBV10-3, with TRBD1 matching over 8 bases. The CDR3 is 15 residues long. Germline V CDR1 and CDR2: ENHRY, SYGVKD. V trimming: 6 bases; J trimming: 0 bases; junction bases outside the gene matches: 6. Here the CDR3 DNA reads TGTGCCATCAGGTCGACAGGGGCCATGAACACTGAAGCTTTCTTT. Its translation is CAIRSTGAMNTEAFF.

The chain couples TRBV28 to TRBJ2-3; the D is unclear. Germline loops: CDR1 MDHEN, CDR2 SYDVKM. The CDR3 runs 12 residues. V dropped 4 bases and J dropped 6 bases, with 8 bases sitting between them. The CDR3 sequence is CASSWPRDTQYF. In DNA, the CDR3 is TGTGCCAGCAGTTGGCCTAGGGATACGCAGTATTTT.

The chain links TRBV11-2 to TRBJ2-4; 9 nucleotides match TRBD1. With 2 bases clipped from V and 1 base from J, the junction kept 3 bases outside the gene matches. Germline V CDR1 and CDR2: SGHAT, FQNNGV. The CDR3 is 16 amino acids. CDR3 nucleotides: TGTGCCAGCAGCTTAAGAGGACAGGGGGCCAAAAACATTCAGTACTTC. It codes for CASSLRGQGAKNIQYF.

The J gene is TRBJ1-2, the V gene TRBV9; 8 bases fit TRBD1. Trimming took 4 bases from V and 4 from J; bases not matched to a gene: 9. Germline-derived CDR1 and CDR2 are SGDLS and YYNGEE. The CDR3 extends over 15 amino acids. CDR3 amino acids: CASSPLDRVGYGYTF. DNA of the CDR3: TGTGCCAGCAGCCCGTTGGACAGGGTCGGCTATGGCTACACCTTC.

A word on this clone: At one end the junction does not follow the germline gene, possibly because of a read error. J is TRBJ1-6 and V is TRBV7-9, with D hard to call. Germline-derived CDR1 and CDR2 are SEHNR and FQNEAQ (reference sequence). CDR3 length: 15 amino acids. DNA of the CDR3: TGTGCCAGCAACCACGGGCCGGGGAACGAATCACCCCCCCACTTT. It encodes CASNHGPGNESPPHF.

J is TRBJ2-2 and V is TRBV13, with D possibly TRBD1 on 5 matching bases. Per the germline V gene, CDR1 is PRHDT and CDR2 is FYEKMQ (reference sequence). The CDR3 contains 17 residues. Deletions cut 0 bases from V and 6 bases from J, with 17 bases between. The CDR3 loop reads CASSLGQDQSLAGELFF. As DNA, the CDR3 is TGTGCCAGCAGCTTAGGACAGGACCAAAGCCTCGCCGGGGAGCTGTTTTTT.

This sequence joins TRBV11-3 and TRBJ2-4; the match to TRBD1 covers 7 bases. Germline V gene sequence: CDR1 SGHNT, CDR2 YENEEA. The CDR3 covers 16 residues. With V trimmed by 4 bases and J by 3 bases, 9 bases remained unmatched. Here the CDR3 DNA reads TGTGCCAGCAGCTCCGGACAGGCCCGGGGCAAAAACATTCAGTACTTC. This translates into CASSSGQARGKNIQYF.

This chain links TRBV2 with TRBJ2-7; tentative D call: TRBD1 (6 bases). CDR1 and CDR2 from the germline V gene are SNHLY and FYNNEI. Trimming removed 6 bases at V and 3 bases at J, with 9 bases between. The CDR3 loop spans 12 amino acids. CDR3 DNA sequence: TGTGCCAGCAGCCAGGACAGCTACGAGCAGTACTTC. It codes for CASSQDSYEQYF.

V usage is TRBV5-1 and J usage is TRBJ2-5, with 7 bases matching TRBD2. The CDR3 runs to 15 residues. Germline V lookup: CDR1 SGHRS, CDR2 YFSETQ. V lost 0 bases and J lost 3; bases outside the gene matches: 5. In nucleotides, the CDR3 is TGCGCCAGCAGCTTGGATGAGGCGGGGGAAGAGACCCAGTACTTC. This encodes CASSLDEAGEETQYF.

V and J are TRBV5-6 and TRBJ2-3; 9 bases agree with TRBD2. The CDR3 extends over 16 amino acids. Trimming removed 0 bases from V and 2 bases from J; junction bases left unmatched: 4. Germline V gene lookup returns CDR1 SGHDT and CDR2 YYEEEE. The CDR3 bases are TGTGCCAGCAGCTTGGCTGCGGGGGGGTTCACAGATACGCAGTATTTT. This translates into CASSLAAGGFTDTQYF.

This chain links TRBV29-1 with TRBJ2-1, with D perhaps matching TRBD2 (5 bases). The CDR3 runs 15 residues. Trimming removed 3 bases at V and 7 bases at J, with 19 bases between. Germline values: CDR1 SQVTM, CDR2 ANQGSEA. CDR3 in DNA: TGCAGCGTTGACCCCCGGGGTTCGCTCGGGAATGAGCAGTTCTTC. Its translation: CSVDPRGSLGNEQFF.